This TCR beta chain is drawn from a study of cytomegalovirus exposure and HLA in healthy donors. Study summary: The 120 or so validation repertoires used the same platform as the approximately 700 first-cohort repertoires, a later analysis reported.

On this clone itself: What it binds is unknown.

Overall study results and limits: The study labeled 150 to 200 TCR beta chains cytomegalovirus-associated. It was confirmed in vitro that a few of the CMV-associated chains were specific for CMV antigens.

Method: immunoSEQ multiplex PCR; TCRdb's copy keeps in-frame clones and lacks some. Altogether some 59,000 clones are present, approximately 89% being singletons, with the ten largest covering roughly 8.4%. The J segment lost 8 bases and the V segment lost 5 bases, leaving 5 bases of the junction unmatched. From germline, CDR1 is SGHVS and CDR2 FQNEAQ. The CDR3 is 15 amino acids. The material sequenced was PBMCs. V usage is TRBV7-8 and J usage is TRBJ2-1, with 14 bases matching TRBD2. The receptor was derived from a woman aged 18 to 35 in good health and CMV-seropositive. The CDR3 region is CASSIGTSGGYEQFF. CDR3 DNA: TGTGCCAGCAGCATCGGGACTAGCGGGGGTTATGAGCAGTTCTTC.